Below are 4 T cell receptor beta chains sequenced from a single sample in a study of cytomegalovirus exposure and HLA in healthy donors. Clones were sequenced by immunoSEQ multiplex PCR, and TCRdb holds only the in-frame ones, with some missing. The data show about 130,000 clones, 70% to 85% seen once. Material for sequencing was PBMCs. Every receptor here comes from a man aged 25-45 years in good health and CMV-seropositive.

The CDR3 region is CSVCRGLGTEAFF. In DNA form, the CDR3 reads TGCAGCGTTTGCAGGGGGCTGGGCACTGAAGCTTTCTTT. The V gene is TRBV29-1, the J gene TRBJ1-1; 8 nucleotides match TRBD1. The germline CDR1 and CDR2 sequences are SQVTM and ANQGSEA. CDR3 length: 13 amino acids. The ends lost 5 bases at V and 4 bases at J; junction bases unmatched: 6.

This chain links TRBV19 with TRBJ1-4; a possible D gene is TRBD1 (6 bases). The CDR3 contains 14 residues. Trimming took off 6 bases at V and 3 bases at J, with 11 bases between the two ends. In germline, CDR1 is LNHDA, CDR2 SQIVND (reference sequence). The CDR3 here is CASSDRWPNEKLFF. Here the CDR3 DNA reads TGTGCCAGTAGCGACAGGTGGCCTAATGAAAAACTGTTTTTT.

The gene calls are TRBV25-1 and TRBJ2-1, with 13 bases that match TRBD2. Per germline, CDR1 MGHDK and CDR2 SYGVNS. V was pared by 3 bases and J by 7 bases, with 3 bases of the junction left unmatched. The CDR3 is 15 residues long. The CDR3 DNA reads TGTGCCAGCAGTGATACGACTAGCGGGGGGAATGAGCAGTTCTTC. As protein: CASSDTTSGGNEQFF.

The rearrangement joins TRBV29-1 to TRBJ1-1; 11 bases align to TRBD1. There are 13 residues in the CDR3. CDR1 and CDR2 (germline): SQVTM, ANQGSEA. V was clipped by 6 bases and J by 6 bases; unmatched bases: 6. The CDR3 DNA reads TGCAGCGTCGACGGACAGGGGGCCTCTGAAGCTTTCTTT. As protein: CSVDGQGASEAFF.